The T cell receptor beta chain under discussion was sequenced for a study of T-cell reconstitution after alpha-beta-depleted transplantation in children. Library preparation (for TCRbeta) was performed with unique molecular identifiers. Each CDR3 protein gets one entry after TCRdb re-called the PCR reads with MiXCR. This table has about 440,000 distinct CDR3 sequences, around 46% appearing once. Study-wide points: Expanded graft clones numbering several hundred reportedly gave rise to alpha-beta T cells about two months after transplant. One year post-transplant, T-cell counts and diversity were largely derived from T cells produced anew. Surviving recipient T cells and thymic progenitors produced the high day-60 TCRbeta diversity seen in some patients.

V lost 5 bases to trimming and J lost 6 bases; unmatched junction nucleotides: 8. The CDR3 totals 14 residues. Germline V lookup: CDR1 SGHRS, CDR2 YFSETQ. In the case of this clonotype: Its target is not known.

The TCR originated in a girl aged 2-10 years with aplastic anemia, due to receive a stem cell transplant. V usage is TRBV5-1 and J usage is TRBJ2-1, with 7 bases aligning to TRBD1. The material sequenced was PBMCs, taken before TCRalphabeta/CD19-depleted stem cell transplant. CDR3 in DNA: TGCGCCAGCAGAACCCAGACAGGGACCAATGAGCAGTTCTTC. It translates to CASRTQTGTNEQFF.